The 15 T cell receptor beta chains presented below share a single source sample, sequenced in a study of blood T cell repertoires in COVID-19. Profiled with immunoSEQ multiplex PCR; TCRdb holds only in-frame clones, not every one. The data show approximately 150,000 clones, roughly 84% seen once. Sequenced input: peripheral blood. These receptors were collected from a man aged 60-69 years with active or convalescent COVID-19.

The chain has TRBV6-4 and TRBJ2-3; 7 nucleotides agree with TRBD2. This CDR3 has 15 residues. V lost 2 bases to trimming and J lost 4 bases; unmatched junction nucleotides: 6. Germline loops: CDR1 MRHNA, CDR2 SNTAGT. The CDR3: CASSDRGGRADTQYF. CDR3 coding DNA: TGTGCCAGCAGTGACAGGGGCGGGAGAGCAGATACGCAGTATTTT.

CDR3 in amino acids: CASSLRQETLLEKLFF. In DNA, the CDR3 is TGTGCCAGCAGCCTCAGACAGGAGACGTTACTTGAAAAACTGTTTTTT. The chain links TRBV11-3 to TRBJ1-4, with a possible D match to TRBD1 (6 bases). V dropped 5 bases and J dropped 7 bases, with 20 bases sitting between them. This CDR3 has 16 amino acids. Looked up from germline, CDR1 is SGHNT and CDR2 is YENEEA. The whole variable domain, filled in from reference TRBV11-3 and TRBJ1-4, reads EAGVVQSPRYKIIEKKQPVAFWCNPISGHNTLYWYLQNLGQGPELLIRYENEEAVDDSQLPKDRFSAERLKGVDSTLKIQPAELGDSAVYLCASSLRQETLLEKLFFGSGTQLSVL.

This chain connects TRBV23-1 to TRBJ1-5; D uncertain. TRBV23-1 belongs to the ORF category, with a function that is uncertain. The CDR3 is 13 residues long. Deletions cut 2 bases from V and 5 bases from J, with 7 bases between. The CDR3 loop is CASSQGTYQPQHF. The CDR3 DNA sequence: TGCGCCAGCAGTCAAGGCACATATCAGCCCCAGCATTTT.

This clone was found a few times. The chain has TRBV5-8 and TRBJ2-2, with D perhaps TRBD1 (5 bases). The V gene's germline CDR1 is SGHTS and CDR2 YDEGEE. Trimming stripped 4 bases from V and 1 base from J, with 14 bases between. The length of the CDR3 is 16 residues. The CDR3 loop is CASSRGWQGNTGELFF. The CDR3 region has the DNA TGTGCCAGCAGCCGTGGATGGCAGGGGAACACCGGGGAGCTGTTTTTT.

This clone was observed once. The chain joins TRBV10-3 to TRBJ2-7, with TRBD1 matching over 9 bases. The junction had 4 bases not matched to a gene; V was cut back by 2 bases and J by 5 bases. The CDR3 extends over 14 amino acids. Germline-derived CDR1 and CDR2 are ENHRY and SYGVKD. In DNA, the CDR3 is TGTGCCATCAGTGAGGGGGACAGGGACCACGAGCAGTACGTC. It is translated as CAISEGDRDHEQYV.

The chain links TRBV7-2 to TRBJ2-5; 7 nucleotides align to TRBD2. After removal of 1 base from V and 1 base from J, the junction contained 3 bases not matched to a gene. Germline V gives CDR1 SGHTA, CDR2 FQGNSA. There are 15 residues in the CDR3. CDR3 loop: CASSLVGGIQETQYF. CDR3 coding DNA: TGTGCCAGCAGCTTAGTGGGGGGGATCCAAGAGACCCAGTACTTC.

The chain has TRBV13 and TRBJ2-7, with 8 nucleotides matching TRBD1. The CDR3 has 12 amino acids. V shed 4 bases, J shed 6 bases, and the junction held 2 bases outside the gene matches. Germline CDR1 reads PRHDT; CDR2 reads FYEKMQ (reference sequence). In nucleotides, the CDR3 is TGTGCCAGCAGCTGGACAGGGCGCGAGCAGTACTTC. Translated: CASSWTGREQYF.

This rearrangement joins TRBV9 to TRBJ2-2; 7 positions agree with TRBD1. CDR3 size: 16 residues. V was pared by 4 bases and J by 10 bases, with 16 bases of the junction left unmatched. Per germline, CDR1 SGDLS and CDR2 YYNGEE. The chain's CDR3 is CASSTGKGTVGKELFF. The CDR3 DNA reads as TGTGCCAGCAGCACCGGGAAGGGGACAGTCGGAAAGGAGCTGTTTTTT.

The chain recombines TRBV6-2 or TRBV6-3 with TRBJ1-1; 8 bases are a match to TRBD1. Germline CDR1 and CDR2: MNHEY and SVGEGT. This CDR3 contains 14 residues. With V trimmed by 6 bases and J by 5 bases, 8 bases remained unmatched. The CDR3 loop is CASSLTTGGTEAFF. For the CDR3, the DNA is TGTGCCAGCAGCCTAACCACAGGGGGGACTGAAGCTTTCTTT.

The rearrangement joins TRBV24-1 to TRBJ2-3, with 8 nucleotides matching TRBD2. CDR1 is KGHDR and CDR2 is SFDVKD in the germline V gene. The V and J ends lost 6 bases and 2 bases, in that order; junction bases with no gene match: 6. This CDR3 contains 15 residues. Here the CDR3 reads CATSQRLATTDTQYF. The CDR3 nucleotides read TGTGCCACCAGTCAACGACTAGCGACCACAGATACGCAGTATTTT.

This chain connects TRBV4-3 to TRBJ1-3, with a weak D call TRBD1 (5 bases). V was pared by 2 bases and J by 0 bases, with 8 bases between. The germline gives CDR1 LGHNA, CDR2 YSLEER. This CDR3 contains 15 residues. The CDR3 coding sequence is TGCGCCAGCAGCCAAACAGGTTACTCTGGAAACACCATATATTTT. The encoded protein is CASSQTGYSGNTIYF.

This clone was counted a few times. The V and J genes are TRBV19 and TRBJ1-5; possibly TRBD1 for D (6 bases). CDR1 is LNHDA and CDR2 is SQIVND in the germline V gene (reference sequence). Trimming pared 5 bases from V and 0 bases from J, leaving 11 bases between. The CDR3 length is 15 residues. The CDR3: CASSLGAVSNQPQHF. CDR3 sequence (DNA): TGTGCCAGTAGTCTGGGGGCGGTTAGCAATCAGCCCCAGCATTTT.

This chain uses TRBV12-5 with TRBJ1-1, with D perhaps TRBD1 (5 bases). V was shortened by 5 bases and J by 7 bases, with 17 bases between the two germline ends. The germline gives CDR1 LGHNT, CDR2 FRNRAP. This CDR3 spans 14 amino acids. The CDR3 nucleotides read TGTGCTAGTGGTCCGAGCCCCGGGACTATTGAAGCTTTCTTT. Amino acid sequence: CASGPSPGTIEAFF.

The genes are TRBV27 and TRBJ1-4; 8 bases fit TRBD1. CDR3 size: 13 residues. The V gene's germline CDR1 is MNHEY and CDR2 SMNVEV (reference sequence). J lost 7 bases, V lost 5 bases, and 3 bases had no gene match. This chain's CDR3 is CASSLGQGEKLFF. The CDR3 DNA is TGTGCCAGCAGTCTCGGACAGGGTGAAAAACTGTTTTTT.

This clone was detected only a few times. The gene calls are TRBV10-3 and TRBJ1-1, with unresolved D. Germline V gene data show CDR1 as ENHRY and CDR2 as SYGVKD. The CDR3 totals 15 residues. The V end was cut by 0 bases, the J end by 3 bases, with 11 bases between. CDR3 sequence: CAISESAGVDTEAFF. DNA for the CDR3: TGTGCCATCAGTGAGTCCGCCGGGGTCGACACTGAAGCTTTCTTT.